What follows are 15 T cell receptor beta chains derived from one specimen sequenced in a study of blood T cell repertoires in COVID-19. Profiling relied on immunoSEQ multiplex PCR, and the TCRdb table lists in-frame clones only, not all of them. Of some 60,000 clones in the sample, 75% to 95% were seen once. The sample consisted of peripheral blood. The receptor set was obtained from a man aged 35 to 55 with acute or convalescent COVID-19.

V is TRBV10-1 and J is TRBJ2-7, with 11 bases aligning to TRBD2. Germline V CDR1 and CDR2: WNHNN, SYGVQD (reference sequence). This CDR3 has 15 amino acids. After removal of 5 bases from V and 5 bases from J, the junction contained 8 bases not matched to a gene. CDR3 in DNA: TGCGCCAGCAGTTTAACTAGCGGGAGACCAAACGAGCAGTACTTC. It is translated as CASSLTSGRPNEQYF.

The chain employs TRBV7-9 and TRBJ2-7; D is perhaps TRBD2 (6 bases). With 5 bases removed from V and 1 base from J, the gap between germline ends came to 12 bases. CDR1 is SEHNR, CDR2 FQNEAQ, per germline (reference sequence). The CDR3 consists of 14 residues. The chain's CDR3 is CASSPRGTSYEQYF. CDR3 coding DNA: TGTGCCAGCAGCCCCCGGGGGACTTCCTACGAGCAGTACTTC.

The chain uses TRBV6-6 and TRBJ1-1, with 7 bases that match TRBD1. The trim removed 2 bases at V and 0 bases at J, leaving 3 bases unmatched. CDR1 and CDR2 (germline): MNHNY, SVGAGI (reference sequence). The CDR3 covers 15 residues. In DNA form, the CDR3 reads TGTGCCAGCAGTTACGAGCAGGGGGTGAACACTGAAGCTTTCTTT. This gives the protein CASSYEQGVNTEAFF.

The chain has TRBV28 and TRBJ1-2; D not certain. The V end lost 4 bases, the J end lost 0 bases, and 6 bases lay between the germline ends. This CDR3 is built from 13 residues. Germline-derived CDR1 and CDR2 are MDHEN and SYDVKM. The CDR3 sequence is CASSWATNYGYTF. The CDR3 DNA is TGTGCCAGCAGTTGGGCCACTAACTATGGCTACACCTTC.

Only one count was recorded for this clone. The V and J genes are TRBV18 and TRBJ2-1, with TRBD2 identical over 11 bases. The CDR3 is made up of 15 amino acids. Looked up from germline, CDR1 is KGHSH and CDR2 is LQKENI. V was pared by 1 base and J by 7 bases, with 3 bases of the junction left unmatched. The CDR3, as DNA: TGTGCCAGCTCACCACTAGCGGGAGGGCCGAATGAGCAGTTCTTC. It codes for CASSPLAGGPNEQFF.

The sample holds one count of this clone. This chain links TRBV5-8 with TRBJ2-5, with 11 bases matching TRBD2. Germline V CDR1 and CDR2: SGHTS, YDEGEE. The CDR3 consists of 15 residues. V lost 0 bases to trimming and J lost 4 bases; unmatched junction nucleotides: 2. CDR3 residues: CASSLALAGVETQYF. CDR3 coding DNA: TGTGCCAGCAGCTTGGCACTAGCGGGAGTAGAGACCCAGTACTTC.

Here the CDR3 reads CATRGSGEGEQFF. The CDR3 coding sequence is TGTGCCACCCGTGGGTCCGGGGAAGGTGAGCAGTTCTTC. The chain uses TRBV10-3 and TRBJ2-1, with D perhaps matching TRBD2 (5 bases). Germline CDR1 ENHRY, CDR2 SYGVKD. Trimming took 10 bases from V and 9 from J, leaving 19 bases between them. This CDR3 has 13 amino acids.

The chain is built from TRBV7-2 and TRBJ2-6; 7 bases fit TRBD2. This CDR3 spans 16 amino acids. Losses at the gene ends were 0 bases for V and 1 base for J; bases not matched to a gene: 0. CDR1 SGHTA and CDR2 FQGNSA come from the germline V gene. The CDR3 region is CASSLAGGSGANVLTF. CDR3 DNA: TGTGCCAGCAGCTTAGCGGGGGGGTCTGGGGCCAACGTCCTGACTTTC.

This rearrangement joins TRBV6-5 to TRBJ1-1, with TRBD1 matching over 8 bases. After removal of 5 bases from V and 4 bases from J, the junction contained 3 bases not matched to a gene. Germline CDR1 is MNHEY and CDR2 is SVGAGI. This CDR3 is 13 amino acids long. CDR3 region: CASSTTGGTEAFF. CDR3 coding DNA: TGTGCCAGCAGTACTACAGGGGGCACTGAAGCTTTCTTT.

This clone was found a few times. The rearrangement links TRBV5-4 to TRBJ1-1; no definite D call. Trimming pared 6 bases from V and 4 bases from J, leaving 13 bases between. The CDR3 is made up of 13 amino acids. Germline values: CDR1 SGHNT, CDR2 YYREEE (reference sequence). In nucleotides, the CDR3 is TGTGCCAGCACCGACGGGGAGGGCACTGAAGCTTTCTTT. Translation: CASTDGEGTEAFF.

The CDR3 sequence: CSASEGVYEQYF. CDR3 nucleotide sequence: TGCAGCGCAAGCGAAGGAGTCTACGAGCAGTACTTC. The chain employs TRBV29-1 and TRBJ2-7; no reliable D call. This CDR3 is 12 amino acids long. Trimming stripped 7 bases from V and 3 bases from J, with 13 bases between. The germline V gene encodes CDR1 SQVTM and CDR2 ANQGSEA.

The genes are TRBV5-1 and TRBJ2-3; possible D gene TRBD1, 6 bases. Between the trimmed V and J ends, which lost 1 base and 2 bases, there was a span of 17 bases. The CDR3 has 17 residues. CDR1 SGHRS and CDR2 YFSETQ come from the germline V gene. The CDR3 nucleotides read TGCGCCAGCAGCTTGAAGCATCCAGGGGACCTCACAGATACGCAGTATTTT. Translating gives CASSLKHPGDLTDTQYF.

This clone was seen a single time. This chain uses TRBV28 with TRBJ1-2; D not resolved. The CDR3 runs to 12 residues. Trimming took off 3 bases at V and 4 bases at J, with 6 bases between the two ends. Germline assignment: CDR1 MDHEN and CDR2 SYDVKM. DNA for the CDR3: TGTGCCAGCAGTTTCACTGCCTATGGCTACACCTTC. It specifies CASSFTAYGYTF.

The CDR3: CAWSVGSGPPGQFF. CDR3 nucleotide sequence: TGTGCCTGGAGTGTCGGTAGCGGGCCACCAGGGCAGTTCTTC. This sequence joins TRBV30 and TRBJ2-1, with TRBD2 identical over 7 bases. CDR3 length equals 14 residues. The trim removed 0 bases at V and 12 bases at J, leaving 11 bases unmatched. CDR1 is GTSNPN and CDR2 is SVGIG in the germline V gene (reference sequence).

CDR3 protein: CASSFPGQGNGYTF. CDR3 DNA sequence: TGCGCCAGCAGCTTCCCGGGACAGGGGAATGGCTACACCTTC. This chain links TRBV5-1 with TRBJ1-2; 10 nucleotides align to TRBD1. The V and J ends lost 2 bases and 6 bases, in that order; junction bases with no gene match: 4. Germline values: CDR1 SGHRS, CDR2 YFSETQ. The CDR3 loop spans 14 amino acids.